This T cell receptor beta chain derives from a study of OX40 agonist ivuxolimab in advanced cancers. At the level of the whole study: Ivuxolimab was an agonistic, fully human IgG2 monoclonal antibody directed against OX40 (CD134), a costimulatory receptor. Of the approximately 50 dose-escalation patients, hepatocellular carcinoma was present in roughly 19, melanoma in some 15, renal cell carcinoma in 9 and head and neck cancer in 9. Prior anti-PD-1, anti-PD-L1 or anti-CTLA-4 therapy was permitted, and checkpoint inhibitors had been received by 40% to 50% of dose-escalation patients. Intravenous ivuxolimab was administered to patients every 2 weeks at six dose levels: 0.01, 0.1, 0.3, 1.5, 3 and 10 mg/kg. The dose-escalation cohort was about 86% male with a mean age of around 62 years, ranging from roughly 23 to 80. Peripheral TCRbeta sequencing was intended to test whether TCR sequence diversity was altered and clonal T-cell expansion was caused by ivuxolimab. The paper covers the monotherapy dose-escalation part of the phase I ivuxolimab trial, which included N ≈ 57 patients. Partial responses occurred in three dose-escalation patients, of whom one had hepatocellular carcinoma and two had cutaneous melanoma. Findings and caveats that apply to the study as a whole: At doses of 0.1 to 3.0 mg/kg, clonal expansion of both CD4+ and CD8+ blood T cells was observed from baseline to week 6. On average, CD8+ T cells showed more expanded clones than CD4+ T cells after ivuxolimab. The antigen specificity of the peripheral T cells that underwent clonal expansion was not determined. Low levels of normalized T-cell clonal expansion were also shown by some nonresponding patients. In the 0.1-3.0 mg/kg groups, partial responders were among the patients with the lowest normalized peripheral clonal expansion, particularly in CD8+ T cells.

A note on this clone: This receptor's antigen is unknown. There are no base qualities to consult, and no much larger clone falls within one base.

V loses 0 bases of germline sequence and J loses 5 bases, and the interval between the two ends is 15 bases. From cysteine to phenylalanine, the CDR3 is 15 amino acids long. Solely the CDR3 DNA is kept, with 45 bases framed from the first base. From the germline V gene, CDR1 is SGDLS and CDR2 is YYNGEE. Genomic DNA was extracted from sorted cells for sequencing of the TCRbeta CDR3 region. The immunoSEQ Assay was used for sequencing of TCRbeta CDR3 regions. TCRdb holds this immuneACCESS table with in-frame rearrangements only. Some clones are missing; in checked studies, unresolved V genes explain under half, and the rest has no known cause. The sample table lists tens of thousands of clones, roughly 85% of them with a count of one. Together, the top ten hold 20% of the sample. Patients with a history of autoimmune disease or receiving systemic immunosuppression were excluded from the trial. In every dose cohort, peripheral blood was drawn for TCR sequencing at baseline, cycle 4 day 1, and cycle 7 day 1. The samples were drawn from a first-in-human, open-label, multicenter phase I dose-escalation trial of ivuxolimab. Adults with locally advanced or metastatic melanoma, renal cell, hepatocellular, or head and neck squamous cell carcinoma were enrolled in the trial. Before TCR sequencing, CD4+ and CD8+ T cells were separately sorted from peripheral blood.

The TCR was taken from an adult with an advanced solid tumor such as melanoma, head and neck, liver or kidney cancer. This sequence uses TRBV9 and TRBJ2-7; the D gene may be TRBD1 or TRBD2, since each aligns over 5 bases. Sequences were derived from CD4+ or CD8+ T cells sorted from blood, sampled in a trial of the OX40 agonist ivuxolimab. The sequence in DNA is TGTGCCAGCAGCGTAGAGGGACGAATATCCAACGAGCAGTACTTC. It translates as CASSVEGRISNEQYF.